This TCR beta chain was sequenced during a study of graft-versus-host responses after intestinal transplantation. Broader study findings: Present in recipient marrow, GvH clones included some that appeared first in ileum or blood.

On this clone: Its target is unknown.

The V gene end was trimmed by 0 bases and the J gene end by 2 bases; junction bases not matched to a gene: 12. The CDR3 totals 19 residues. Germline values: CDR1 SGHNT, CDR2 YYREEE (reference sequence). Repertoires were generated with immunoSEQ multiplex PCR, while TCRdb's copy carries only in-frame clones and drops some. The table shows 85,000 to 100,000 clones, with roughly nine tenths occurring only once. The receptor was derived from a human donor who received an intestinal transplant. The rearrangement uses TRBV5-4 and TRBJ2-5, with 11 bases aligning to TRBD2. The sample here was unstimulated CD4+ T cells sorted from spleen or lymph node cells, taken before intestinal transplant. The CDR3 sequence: CASSLARGSGGAGQETQYF. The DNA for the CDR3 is TGTGCCAGCAGCTTGGCTCGGGGTAGCGGGGGGGCGGGTCAAGAGACCCAGTACTTC.